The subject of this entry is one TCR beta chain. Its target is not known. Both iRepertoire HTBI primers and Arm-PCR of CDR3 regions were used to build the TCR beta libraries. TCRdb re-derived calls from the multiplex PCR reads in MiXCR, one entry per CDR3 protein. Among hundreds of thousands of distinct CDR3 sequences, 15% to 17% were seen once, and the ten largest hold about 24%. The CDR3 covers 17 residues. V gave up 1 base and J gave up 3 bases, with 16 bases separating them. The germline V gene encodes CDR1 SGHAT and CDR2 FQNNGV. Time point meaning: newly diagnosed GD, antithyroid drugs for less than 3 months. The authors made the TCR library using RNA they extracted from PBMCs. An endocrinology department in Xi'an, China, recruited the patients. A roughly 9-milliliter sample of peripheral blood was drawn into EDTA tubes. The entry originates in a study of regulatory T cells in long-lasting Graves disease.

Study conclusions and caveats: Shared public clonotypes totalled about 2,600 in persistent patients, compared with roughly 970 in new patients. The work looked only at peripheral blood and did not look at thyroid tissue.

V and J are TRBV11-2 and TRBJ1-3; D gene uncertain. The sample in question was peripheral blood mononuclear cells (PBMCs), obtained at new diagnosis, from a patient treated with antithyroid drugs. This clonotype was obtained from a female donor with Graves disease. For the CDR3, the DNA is TGTGCCAGCAGCTTAGGACGGGCGCGGGCAATTGGAAACACCATATATTTT. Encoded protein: CASSLGRARAIGNTIYF.